The 21 T cell receptor beta chains below all came from one sample that was sequenced in a study of metastatic and nonmetastatic thyroid tumors. TCRdb re-clonotyped the PCR reads via MiXCR. Of fewer than 30,000 clones listed, around 16% are singletons. All patients were treatment-naive before thyroid surgery. Sequencing input: blood. These receptors all come from a female donor with papillary thyroid cancer or a benign thyroid nodule (not recorded which). Some clones in this sample may be carry-over from other donors' samples.

Only a few counts were recorded for this clone. The chain is built from TRBV19 and TRBJ1-5; D is uncertain. This CDR3 has 14 residues. The V and J ends lost 5 bases and 0 bases respectively, with 8 bases between them. In germline, CDR1 is LNHDA, CDR2 SQIVND (reference sequence). The CDR3: CASSLDYSNQPQHF. Here the CDR3 DNA reads TGTGCCAGTAGTCTTGATTATAGCAATCAGCCCCAGCATTTT.

The sample holds many counts of this clone. The V gene is TRBV5-1, the J gene TRBJ2-1; D perhaps matches TRBD2 (5 bases). V lost 0 bases to trimming and J lost 9 bases, with 10 bases between them. The germline CDR1 and CDR2 sequences are SGHRS and YFSETQ. The CDR3 is made up of 13 amino acids. DNA for the CDR3: TGCGCCAGCAGCTTGGGACTATGGGGTGAGCAGTTCTTC. This sequence encodes CASSLGLWGEQFF.

CDR3 DNA sequence: TGCGCCAGCAGATCCGACGGTACAACCCCCCTCCACTTT. Residues: CASRSDGTTPLHF. The chain uses TRBV5-1 and TRBJ1-6; D ambiguous. V lost 5 bases and J lost 13, with 16 bases in between. Germline CDR1 is SGHRS and CDR2 is YFSETQ. The CDR3 has 13 amino acids.

The chain links TRBV7-8 to TRBJ1-5; possible D gene TRBD1, 6 bases. Germline V gene data show CDR1 as SGHVS and CDR2 as FQNEAQ. The CDR3 spans 14 residues. Trimming shortened V by 3 bases and J by 7 bases, and 13 bases separated the two germline ends. In DNA, the CDR3 is TGTGCCAGCAGCTTGTCGCAGGGACACCAGCCCCAGCATTTT. It is translated as CASSLSQGHQPQHF.

Relative to its sample, this clone is medium-sized. The CDR3 region has the DNA TGTGCCAGCAGTCCACTCACAGGGGGCGGCTACACCTTC. This encodes CASSPLTGGGYTF. The rearrangement links TRBV2 to TRBJ1-2, with TRBD1 matching over 9 bases. With 5 bases clipped from V and 8 bases from J, the junction kept 6 bases outside the gene matches. The germline gives CDR1 SNHLY, CDR2 FYNNEI. This CDR3 comprises 13 residues.

This clone was counted many times. The chain carries TRBV20-1 and TRBJ2-1; a weak D match, TRBD2 (6 bases). This CDR3 has 11 amino acids. V lost 8 bases and J lost 11, with 16 bases in between. Germline V CDR1 and CDR2: DFQATT, SNEGSKA (reference sequence). The CDR3 is CSSNPGTQQFF. In nucleotides, the CDR3 is TGCAGTTCTAACCCGGGGACTCAGCAGTTCTTC.

This clone has just a few counts. The rearrangement links TRBV29-1 to TRBJ1-3; D gene ambiguous. Per germline, CDR1 SQVTM and CDR2 ANQGSEA. Trimming stripped 4 bases from V and 0 bases from J, with 4 bases between. The CDR3 sequence is 12 residues long. The CDR3: CSVGGSGNTIYF. DNA of the CDR3: TGCAGCGTTGGTGGCTCTGGAAACACCATATATTTT. Filled out from reference TRBV29-1 and TRBJ1-3, the complete variable domain reads SAVISQKPSRDICQRGTSLTIQCQVDSQVTMMFWYRQQPGQSLTLIATANQGSEATYESGFVIDKFPISRPNLTFSTLTVSNMSPEDSSIYLCSVGGSGNTIYFGEGSWLTVV.

A word on this clone: This could be a read error, since a much larger clone is one nucleotide away. The sample has other DNA sequences that encode this CDR3 too. This chain uses TRBV11-3 with TRBJ2-7; TRBD2 agrees at 9 bases. The CDR3 spans 13 residues. In germline, CDR1 is SGHNT, CDR2 YENEEA. The CDR3 reads CASSYGTSREQYF. DNA for the CDR3: TGTGCCAGCAGCTACGGGACTAGCCGCGAGCAATACTTC. The full variable domain, in which reference TRBV11-3 and TRBJ2-7 provide the parts outside the CDR3, is EAGVVQSPRYKIIEKKQPVAFWCNPISGHNTLYWYLQNLGQGPELLIRYENEEAVDDSQLPKDRFSAERLKGVDSTLKIQPAELGDSAVYLCASSYGTSREQYFGPGTRLTVT.

The V call is TRBV11-1, the J call TRBJ2-2; D is undetermined. The V gene's germline CDR1 is SGHAT and CDR2 FQDESV (reference sequence). This CDR3 has 16 residues. V lost 3 bases to trimming and J lost 1 base, with 12 bases between them. CDR3 bases: TGTGCCAGCAGCTTGGGGTGGGCAGGGAACACCGGGGAGCTGTTTTTT. It specifies CASSLGWAGNTGELFF. Based on the CDR3 plus reference TRBV11-1 and TRBJ2-2, the full variable domain is EAEVAQSPRYKITEKSQAVAFWCDPISGHATLYWYRQILGQGPELLVQFQDESVVDDSQLPKDRFSAERLKGVDSTLKIQPAELGDSAMYLCASSLGWAGNTGELFFGEGSRLTVL.

This rearrangement joins TRBV11-1 to TRBJ2-2; perhaps TRBD2 as D (5 bases). V was trimmed by 4 bases and J by 1 base, leaving 16 bases between them. The germline gives CDR1 SGHAT, CDR2 FQDESV (reference sequence). CDR3 length equals 17 residues. The CDR3 reads CASSSLTMRLNTGELFF. Here the CDR3 DNA reads TGTGCCAGCAGCTCATTGACTATGCGGCTGAACACCGGGGAGCTGTTTTTT.

This clone appeared many times. The chain joins TRBV19 to TRBJ2-1, with D maybe TRBD1 (6 bases). V lost 7 bases and J lost 4, with 11 bases in between. CDR1 and CDR2 from the germline V gene are LNHDA and SQIVND (reference sequence). The CDR3 runs 13 residues. DNA of the CDR3: TGTGCCAGTATCGGACAGCTTTACAATGAGCAGTTCTTC. Translating it yields CASIGQLYNEQFF.

This clone was counted between two and nine times. The chain carries TRBV6-1 and TRBJ2-7, with D possibly TRBD2 on 5 matching bases. The CDR3 totals 15 residues. CDR1 is MNHNS and CDR2 is SASEGT in the germline V gene. Here the CDR3 DNA reads TGTGCCAGCAGTCCAATCTCGGGGAAAGGCTACAAGCAGTACGTC. Translated: CASSPISGKGYKQYV.

This clone was detected many times. This chain joins TRBV15 and TRBJ2-7, with a possible D match to TRBD1 (5 bases). The CDR3 is made up of 15 amino acids. V lost 5 bases to trimming and J lost 3 bases, with 17 bases between them. The V gene's germline CDR1 is LNHNV and CDR2 YYDKDF (reference sequence). The CDR3 loop reads CATSFSKGLSYEQYF. CDR3 nucleotide sequence: TGTGCCACCAGCTTTTCGAAGGGGCTTAGCTACGAGCAGTACTTC.

This clone appeared many times. V and J are TRBV20-1 and TRBJ2-1; D unclear. Deletions cut 6 bases from V and 2 bases from J, with 17 bases between. Germline CDR1 DFQATT, CDR2 SNEGSKA (reference sequence). The CDR3 length is 15 residues. CDR3 loop: CSAAPSGSAYNEQFF. CDR3 coding DNA: TGCAGTGCCGCCCCCTCGGGCAGCGCCTACAATGAGCAGTTCTTC.

This clone was detected many times. This chain connects TRBV15 to TRBJ2-5; a possible D gene is TRBD2 (6 bases). The CDR3 length is 13 residues. Germline V gene lookup returns CDR1 LNHNV and CDR2 YYDKDF (reference sequence). V gave up 1 base and J gave up 5 bases, with 8 bases separating them. DNA for the CDR3: TGTGCCACCAGCAGAGTCGGGGGTGAGACCCAGTACTTC. Amino acids: CATSRVGGETQYF. Full variable domain (outside the CDR3, taken from reference TRBV15 and TRBJ2-5): DAMVIQNPRYQVTQFGKPVTLSCSQTLNHNVMYWYQQKSSQAPKLLFHYYDKDFNNEADTPDNFQSRRPNTSFCFLDIRSPGLGDTAMYLCATSRVGGETQYFGPGTRLLVL.

This clone was picked up many times. The chain couples TRBV20-1 to TRBJ2-3; D is perhaps TRBD2 (6 bases). Germline lookup yields CDR1 DFQATT and CDR2 SNEGSKA (reference sequence). V was pared by 0 bases and J by 3 bases, with 16 bases between. The CDR3 is 16 residues long. CDR3 loop: CSARDRAGLGTDTQYF. The CDR3, as DNA: TGCAGTGCTAGAGATCGGGCGGGGCTTGGTACAGATACGCAGTATTTT.

This clone was counted a few times. The junction differs from germline at one of its ends, possibly a read error. The genes are TRBV6-2 or TRBV6-3 and TRBJ1-6, with TRBD1 as a possible D gene (5 bases). The J call may not be correct, given that the DNA end is closer to TRBJ1-1. This CDR3 is built from 11 residues. Germline V gene sequence: CDR1 MNHEY, CDR2 SVGEGT. The DNA for the CDR3 is TGTGCCAGCGGTCAGGGCACTGAGGCTTTCTTT. Protein sequence: CASGQGTEAFF.

This clone has a count of ten or more. The chain's CDR3 is CASSYPRQPGDRLFF. CDR3 nucleotide sequence: TGTGCCAGCAGTTACCCCCGGCAACCCGGAGATAGGCTGTTTTTT. The chain has TRBV6-2 or TRBV6-3 and TRBJ1-4, with D unresolved. V gave up 2 bases and J gave up 14 bases, with 21 bases separating them. CDR3 length: 15 residues. Germline V gene sequence: CDR1 MNHEY, CDR2 SVGEGT.

In its sample, this clone was seen once. This chain joins TRBV30 and TRBJ1-2; 8 bases fit TRBD1. The CDR3 extends over 14 amino acids. CDR1 is GTSNPN and CDR2 is SVGIG in the germline V gene (reference sequence). With V trimmed by 3 bases and J by 1 base, 4 bases remained unmatched. The CDR3, as DNA: TGTGCCTGGAGAGGACAGGGACTTAACTATGGCTACACCTTC. Translation: CAWRGQGLNYGYTF.

This clone was counted many times. CDR3 sequence: CAISVQGASYEQYF. DNA of the CDR3: TGTGCCATCAGTGTACAGGGGGCGTCCTACGAGCAGTACTTC. V gene TRBV10-3 combines with J gene TRBJ2-7, with 9 bases lining up with TRBD1. Trimming removed 4 bases from V and 1 base from J; junction bases left unmatched: 2. This CDR3 is built from 14 residues. Germline loops: CDR1 ENHRY, CDR2 SYGVKD.

In its sample, this clone was seen many times. A junction boundary mismatches the germline segment, possibly from a read error. The rearrangement joins TRBV7-9 to TRBJ1-4; 9 nucleotides line up with TRBD1. CDR3 length: 16 amino acids. Looked up from germline, CDR1 is SEHNR and CDR2 is FQNEAQ (reference sequence). The CDR3 here is CASSIALGQGGEKLFF. The CDR3 DNA follows: TGTGCCAGCAGCATAGCGTTGGGACAGGGAGGAGAAAAACTGTTTTTT.